This T cell receptor (beta chain) was captured in a study of CD8 T cells in Susac syndrome. The CDR3 covers 16 residues. V lost 0 bases and J lost 8, with 18 bases in between. Germline V lookup: CDR1 MNHEY, CDR2 SMNVEV (reference sequence). A quantity of about 0.45 to 1 ug RNA underwent reverse transcription using random hexamers. The immunoSEQ assay covered 54 Vbeta and 13 Jbeta segments for CDR3. TCRdb re-called the immunoSEQ multiplex PCR reads through MiXCR, storing one row per CDR3 protein. The repertoire has about 130,000 distinct CDR3 sequences, more than 85% of them found once; the top ten carry roughly 0.3%. Sequencing targeted TCR beta in T cells from blood (CD8+ and CD4+). TEMRA cells were FACS-enriched, while CD8+ and CD4+ T cells were negatively isolated.

This sequence originates from a human donor with multiple sclerosis. The V call is TRBV27, the J call TRBJ2-3; D possibly corresponds to TRBD2 (6 bases). Sequenced sample: CD8+ T cells from PBMCs. The CDR3 nucleotides read TGTGCCAGCAGTTTATCCCCGGGGCCCGGGGGTGGTACGCAGTATTTT. It codes for CASSLSPGPGGGTQYF.